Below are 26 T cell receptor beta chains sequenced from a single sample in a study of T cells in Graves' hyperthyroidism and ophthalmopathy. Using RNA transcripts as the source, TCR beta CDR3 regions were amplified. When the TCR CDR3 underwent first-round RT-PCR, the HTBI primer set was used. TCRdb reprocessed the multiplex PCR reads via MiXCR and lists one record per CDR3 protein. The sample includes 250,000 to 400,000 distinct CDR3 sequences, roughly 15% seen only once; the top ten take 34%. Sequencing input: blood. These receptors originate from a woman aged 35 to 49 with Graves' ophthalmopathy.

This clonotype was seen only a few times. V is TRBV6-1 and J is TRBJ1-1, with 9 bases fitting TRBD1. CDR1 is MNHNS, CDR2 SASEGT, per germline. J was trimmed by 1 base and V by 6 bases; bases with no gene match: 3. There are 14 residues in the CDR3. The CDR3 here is CASSNRGPNTEAFF. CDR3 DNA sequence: TGTGCCAGCAGCAACAGGGGGCCGAACACTGAAGCTTTCTTT.

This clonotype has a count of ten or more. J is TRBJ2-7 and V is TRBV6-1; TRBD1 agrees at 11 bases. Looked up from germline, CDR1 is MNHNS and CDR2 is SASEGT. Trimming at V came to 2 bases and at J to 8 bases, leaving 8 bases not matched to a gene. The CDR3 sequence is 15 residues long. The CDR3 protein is CASSEIGQGAGKQYF. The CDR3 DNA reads TGTGCCAGCAGTGAAATCGGACAGGGGGCGGGCAAGCAGTACTTC.

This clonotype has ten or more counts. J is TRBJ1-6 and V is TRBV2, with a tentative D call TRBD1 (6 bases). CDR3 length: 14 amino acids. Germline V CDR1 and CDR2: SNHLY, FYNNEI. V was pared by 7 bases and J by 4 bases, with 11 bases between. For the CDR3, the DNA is TGTGCCAGCAAACCAGGGGCTTATAATTCACCCCTCCACTTT. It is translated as CASKPGAYNSPLHF. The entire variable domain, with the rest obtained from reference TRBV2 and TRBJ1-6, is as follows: EPEVTQTPSHQVTQMGQEVILRCVPISNHLYFYWYRQILGQKVEFLVSFYNNEISEKSEIFDDQFSVERPDGSNFTLKIRSTKLEDSAMYFCASKPGAYNSPLHFGNGTRLTVT.

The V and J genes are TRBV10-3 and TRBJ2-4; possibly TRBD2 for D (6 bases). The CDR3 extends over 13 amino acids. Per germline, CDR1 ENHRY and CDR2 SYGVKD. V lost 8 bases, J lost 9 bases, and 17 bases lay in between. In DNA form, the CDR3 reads TGTGCCATCGGAGGGCCTAGGGTGGGCATTCAGTACTTC. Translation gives CAIGGPRVGIQYF.

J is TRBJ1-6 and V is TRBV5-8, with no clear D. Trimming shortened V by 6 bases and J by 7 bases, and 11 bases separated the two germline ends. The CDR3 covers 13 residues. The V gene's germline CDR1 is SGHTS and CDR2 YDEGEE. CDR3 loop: CASKLGLNSPLHF. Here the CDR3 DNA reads TGTGCCAGCAAGCTTGGGCTGAATTCACCCCTCCACTTT.

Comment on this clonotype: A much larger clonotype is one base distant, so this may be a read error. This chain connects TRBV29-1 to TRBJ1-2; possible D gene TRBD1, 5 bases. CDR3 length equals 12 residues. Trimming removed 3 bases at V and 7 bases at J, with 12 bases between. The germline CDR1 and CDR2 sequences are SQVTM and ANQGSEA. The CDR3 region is CSVDAGKTGYTF. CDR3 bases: TGCAGCGTTGACGCAGGGAAAACTGGCTACACCTTC.

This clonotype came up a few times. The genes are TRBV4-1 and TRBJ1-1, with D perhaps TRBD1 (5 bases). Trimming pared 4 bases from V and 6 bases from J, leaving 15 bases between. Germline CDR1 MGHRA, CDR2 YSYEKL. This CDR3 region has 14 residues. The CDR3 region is CASSPGAGVPEAFF. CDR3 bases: TGCGCCAGCAGCCCTGGGGCGGGAGTGCCTGAAGCTTTCTTT.

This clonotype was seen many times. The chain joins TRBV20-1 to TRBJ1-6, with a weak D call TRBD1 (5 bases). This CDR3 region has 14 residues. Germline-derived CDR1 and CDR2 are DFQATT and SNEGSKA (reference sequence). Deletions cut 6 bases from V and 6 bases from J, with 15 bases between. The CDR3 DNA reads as TGCAGTGCCCCAATGGAGGGGAGTAATTCACCCCTCCACTTT. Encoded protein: CSAPMEGSNSPLHF.

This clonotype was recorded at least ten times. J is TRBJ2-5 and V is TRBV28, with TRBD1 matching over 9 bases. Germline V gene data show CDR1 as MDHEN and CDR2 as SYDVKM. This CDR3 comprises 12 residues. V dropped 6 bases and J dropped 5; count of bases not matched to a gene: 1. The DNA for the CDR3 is TGTGCCAGCAGGGGGACAGGGGAGACCCAGTACTTC. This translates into CASRGTGETQYF.

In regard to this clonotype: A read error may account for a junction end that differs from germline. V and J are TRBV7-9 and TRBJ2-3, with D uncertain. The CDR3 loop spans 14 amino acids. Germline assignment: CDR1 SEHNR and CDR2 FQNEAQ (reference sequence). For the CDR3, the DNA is TGTTCCAGCAGCTTAGATGGCGGAACAGATACGCAGTATTTT. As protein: CSSSLDGGTDTQYF.

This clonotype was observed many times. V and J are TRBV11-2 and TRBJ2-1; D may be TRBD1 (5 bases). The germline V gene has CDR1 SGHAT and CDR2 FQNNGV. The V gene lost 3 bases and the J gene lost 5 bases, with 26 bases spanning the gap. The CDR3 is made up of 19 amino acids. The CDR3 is CASSFLSQGLAKTDNEQFF. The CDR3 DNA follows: TGTGCCAGCAGCTTTCTCTCCCAGGGTTTGGCCAAAACCGACAATGAGCAGTTCTTC. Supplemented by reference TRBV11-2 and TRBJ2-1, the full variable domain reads EAGVAQSPRYKIIEKRQSVAFWCNPISGHATLYWYQQILGQGPKLLIQFQNNGVVDDSQLPKDRFSAERLKGVDSTLKIQPAKLEDSAVYLCASSFLSQGLAKTDNEQFFGPGTRLTVL.

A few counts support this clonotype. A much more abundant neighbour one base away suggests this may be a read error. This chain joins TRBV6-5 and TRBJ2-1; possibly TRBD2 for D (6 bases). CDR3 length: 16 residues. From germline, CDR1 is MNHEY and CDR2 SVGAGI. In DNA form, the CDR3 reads TGTGCCAGCGGTTACTCCGGGGGAGGCTCCCCAAATGAGCAGTTCTTC. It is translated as CASGYSGGGSPNEQFF.

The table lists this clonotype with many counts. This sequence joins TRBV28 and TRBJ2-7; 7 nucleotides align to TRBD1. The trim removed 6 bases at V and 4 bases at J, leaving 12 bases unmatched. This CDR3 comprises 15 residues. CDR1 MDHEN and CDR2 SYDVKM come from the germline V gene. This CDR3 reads CASRQTGEFSYEQYF. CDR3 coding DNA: TGTGCCAGCAGACAAACAGGGGAATTTTCTTACGAGCAGTACTTC.

The CDR3 bases are TGTGCCAGCAGCTCCCTCCTTGGGACTGAAGCTTTCTTT. Its protein product is CASSSLLGTEAFF. The chain has TRBV13 and TRBJ1-1; D is unresolved. V was clipped by 4 bases and J by 5 bases, with 11 bases between them. Germline CDR1 reads PRHDT; CDR2 reads FYEKMQ (reference sequence). The CDR3 length is 13 residues.

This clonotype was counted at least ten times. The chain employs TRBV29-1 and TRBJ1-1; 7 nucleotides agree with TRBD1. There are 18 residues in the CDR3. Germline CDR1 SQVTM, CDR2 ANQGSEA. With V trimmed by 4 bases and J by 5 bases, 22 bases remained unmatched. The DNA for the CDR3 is TGCAGCGTTGTGCCCCGAGGTAATCGACAGGGTTGGAATACTGAAGCTTTCTTT. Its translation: CSVVPRGNRQGWNTEAFF.

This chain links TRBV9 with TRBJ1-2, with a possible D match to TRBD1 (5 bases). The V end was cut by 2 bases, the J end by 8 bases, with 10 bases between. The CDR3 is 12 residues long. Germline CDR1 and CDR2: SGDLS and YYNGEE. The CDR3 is CASSVGGYGYTF. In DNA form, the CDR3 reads TGTGCCAGCAGCGTTGGGGGATACGGCTACACCTTC.

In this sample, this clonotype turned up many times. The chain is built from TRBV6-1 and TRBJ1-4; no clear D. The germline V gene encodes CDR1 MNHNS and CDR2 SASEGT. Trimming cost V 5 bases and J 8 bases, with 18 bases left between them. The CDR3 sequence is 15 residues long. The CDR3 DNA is TGTGCCAGCAGTTATTGGACTTCGGCAGAAGAAAAACTGTTTTTT. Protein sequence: CASSYWTSAEEKLFF.

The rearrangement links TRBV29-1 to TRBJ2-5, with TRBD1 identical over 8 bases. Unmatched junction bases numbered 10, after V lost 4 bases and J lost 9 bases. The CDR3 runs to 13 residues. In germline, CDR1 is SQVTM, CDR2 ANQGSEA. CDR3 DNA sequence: TGCAGCGTTGGGATGACAGGGGCCGAATCCCAGTACTTC. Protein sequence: CSVGMTGAESQYF.

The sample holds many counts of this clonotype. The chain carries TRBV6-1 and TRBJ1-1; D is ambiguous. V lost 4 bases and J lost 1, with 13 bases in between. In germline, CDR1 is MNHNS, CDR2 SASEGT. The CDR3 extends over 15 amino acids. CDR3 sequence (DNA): TGTGCCAGCAGTGGAGTCTGGGGATCGAACACTGAAGCTTTCTTT. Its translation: CASSGVWGSNTEAFF.

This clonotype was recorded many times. The CDR3 spells CASSLSGAKNIQYF. The CDR3, as DNA: TGTGCCAGCAGCTTGTCCGGGGCCAAAAACATTCAGTACTTC. The chain recombines TRBV7-9 with TRBJ2-4; unclear D gene. CDR3 length equals 14 residues. V was trimmed by 3 bases and J by 1 base, leaving 7 bases between them. Looked up from germline, CDR1 is SEHNR and CDR2 is FQNEAQ (reference sequence). The full variable domain, with the rest looked up from reference TRBV7-9 and TRBJ2-4, is DTGVSQNPRHKITKRGQNVTFRCDPISEHNRLYWYRQTLGQGPEFLTYFQNEAQLEKSRLLSDRFSAERPKGSFSTLEIQRTEQGDSAMYLCASSLSGAKNIQYFGAGTRLSVL.

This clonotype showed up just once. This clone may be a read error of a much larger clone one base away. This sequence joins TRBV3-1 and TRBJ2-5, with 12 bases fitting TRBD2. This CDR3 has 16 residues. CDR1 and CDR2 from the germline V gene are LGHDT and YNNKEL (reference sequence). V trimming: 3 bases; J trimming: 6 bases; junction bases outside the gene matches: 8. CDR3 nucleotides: TGTGCCAGCAGCCACCTGACTAGCGGGGGTCCCAAGACCCAGTACTTC. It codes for CASSHLTSGGPKTQYF.

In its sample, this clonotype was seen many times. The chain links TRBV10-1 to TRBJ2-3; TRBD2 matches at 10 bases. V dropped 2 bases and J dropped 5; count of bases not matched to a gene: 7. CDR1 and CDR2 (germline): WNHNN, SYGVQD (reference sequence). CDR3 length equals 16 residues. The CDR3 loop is CASSEGSSGSKDTQYF. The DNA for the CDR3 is TGCGCCAGCAGTGAGGGGTCTAGCGGGAGTAAAGATACGCAGTATTTT.

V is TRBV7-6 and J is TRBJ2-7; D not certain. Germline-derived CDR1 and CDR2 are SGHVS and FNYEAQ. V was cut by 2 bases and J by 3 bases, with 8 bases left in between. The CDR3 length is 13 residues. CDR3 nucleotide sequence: TGTGCCAGCAGCTTAAACTCCAACTACGAGCAGTACTTC. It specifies CASSLNSNYEQYF.

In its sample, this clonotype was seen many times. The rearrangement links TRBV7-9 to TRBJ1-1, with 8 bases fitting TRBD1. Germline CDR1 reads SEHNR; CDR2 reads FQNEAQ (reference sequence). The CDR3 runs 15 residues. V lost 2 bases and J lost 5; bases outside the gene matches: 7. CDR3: CASSLFRGRGTEAFF. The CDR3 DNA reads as TGTGCCAGCAGCTTATTCAGGGGGCGCGGGACTGAAGCTTTCTTT. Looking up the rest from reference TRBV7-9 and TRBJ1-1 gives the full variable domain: DTGVSQNPRHKITKRGQNVTFRCDPISEHNRLYWYRQTLGQGPEFLTYFQNEAQLEKSRLLSDRFSAERPKGSFSTLEIQRTEQGDSAMYLCASSLFRGRGTEAFFGQGTRLTVV.

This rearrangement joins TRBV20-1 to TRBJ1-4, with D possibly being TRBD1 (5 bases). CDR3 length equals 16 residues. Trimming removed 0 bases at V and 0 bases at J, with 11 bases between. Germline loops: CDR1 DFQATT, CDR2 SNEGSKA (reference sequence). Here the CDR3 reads CSARDLPGPTNEKLFF. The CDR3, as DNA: TGCAGTGCTAGAGATCTCCCGGGGCCAACTAATGAAAAACTGTTTTTT.

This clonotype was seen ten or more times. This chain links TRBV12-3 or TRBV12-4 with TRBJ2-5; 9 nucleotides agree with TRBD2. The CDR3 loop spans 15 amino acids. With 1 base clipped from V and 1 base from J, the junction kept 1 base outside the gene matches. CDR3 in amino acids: CASSLVGLAQETQYF. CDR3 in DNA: TGTGCCAGCAGTTTAGTGGGACTAGCCCAAGAGACCCAGTACTTC.